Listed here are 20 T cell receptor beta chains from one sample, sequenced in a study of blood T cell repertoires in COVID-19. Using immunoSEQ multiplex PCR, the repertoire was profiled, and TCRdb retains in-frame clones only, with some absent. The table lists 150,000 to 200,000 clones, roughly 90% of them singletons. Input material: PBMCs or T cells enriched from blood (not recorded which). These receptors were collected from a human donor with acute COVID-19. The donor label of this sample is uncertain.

This CDR3 reads CASSYRETQYF. The CDR3 region has the DNA TGTGCCAGCAGCTACAGGGAGACCCAGTACTTC. The V gene is TRBV14, the J gene TRBJ2-5; D perhaps matches TRBD1 (5 bases). With 5 bases removed from V and 5 bases from J, the gap between germline ends came to 6 bases. CDR3 length: 11 amino acids. Germline V CDR1 and CDR2: SGHDN, FVKESK.

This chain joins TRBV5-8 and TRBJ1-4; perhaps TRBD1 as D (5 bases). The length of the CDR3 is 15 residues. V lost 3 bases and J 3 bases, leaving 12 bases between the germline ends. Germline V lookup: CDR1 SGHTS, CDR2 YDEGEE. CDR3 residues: CASSSQGRANEKLFF. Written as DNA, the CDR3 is TGTGCCAGCAGCTCCCAGGGAAGGGCTAATGAAAAACTGTTTTTT.

The CDR3 DNA reads as TGTGCCAGCAGCTTAGGGACTAGCGACCGAGGCGGGGAGCTGTTTTTT. Translation gives CASSLGTSDRGGELFF. The V and J genes are TRBV11-3 and TRBJ2-2, with TRBD2 matching 9 bases. Germline V CDR1 and CDR2: SGHNT, YENEEA. CDR3 length equals 16 residues. After removal of 1 base from V and 7 bases from J, the junction contained 7 bases not matched to a gene. Full variable domain (missing parts from reference TRBV11-3 and TRBJ2-2): EAGVVQSPRYKIIEKKQPVAFWCNPISGHNTLYWYLQNLGQGPELLIRYENEEAVDDSQLPKDRFSAERLKGVDSTLKIQPAELGDSAVYLCASSLGTSDRGGELFFGEGSRLTVL.

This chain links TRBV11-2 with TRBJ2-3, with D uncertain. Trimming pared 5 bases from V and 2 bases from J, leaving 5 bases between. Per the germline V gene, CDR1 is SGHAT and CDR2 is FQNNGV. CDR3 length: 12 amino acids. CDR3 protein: CASSLYTDTQYF. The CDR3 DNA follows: TGTGCCAGCAGCCTCTACACAGATACGCAGTATTTT.

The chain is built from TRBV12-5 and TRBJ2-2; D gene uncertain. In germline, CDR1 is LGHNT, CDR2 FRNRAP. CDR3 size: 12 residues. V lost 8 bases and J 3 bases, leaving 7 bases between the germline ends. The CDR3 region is CASRIDTGELFF. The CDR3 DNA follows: TGTGCTAGTCGTATCGACACCGGGGAGCTGTTTTTT.

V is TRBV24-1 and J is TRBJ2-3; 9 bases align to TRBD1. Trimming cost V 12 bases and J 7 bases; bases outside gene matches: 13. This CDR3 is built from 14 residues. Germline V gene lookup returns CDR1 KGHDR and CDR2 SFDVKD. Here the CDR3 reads CAAWTGAFLYTQYF. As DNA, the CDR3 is TGTGCCGCTTGGACAGGGGCTTTTTTGTATACGCAGTATTTT.

CDR3 in amino acids: CASSQTRFHEQYF. In DNA form, the CDR3 reads TGCGCCAGCAGCCAAACCAGGTTTCACGAGCAGTACTTC. V gene TRBV4-3 combines with J gene TRBJ2-7; D remains unclear. The V gene's germline CDR1 is LGHNA and CDR2 YSLEER. This CDR3 has 13 amino acids. Trimming removed 2 bases at V and 5 bases at J, with 10 bases between.

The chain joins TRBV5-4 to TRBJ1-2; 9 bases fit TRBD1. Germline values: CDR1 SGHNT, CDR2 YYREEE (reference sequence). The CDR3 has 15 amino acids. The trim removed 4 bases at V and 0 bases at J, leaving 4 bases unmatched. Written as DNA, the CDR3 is TGTGCCAGCAGCATGACAGGGGGAGCTAACTATGGCTACACCTTC. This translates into CASSMTGGANYGYTF.

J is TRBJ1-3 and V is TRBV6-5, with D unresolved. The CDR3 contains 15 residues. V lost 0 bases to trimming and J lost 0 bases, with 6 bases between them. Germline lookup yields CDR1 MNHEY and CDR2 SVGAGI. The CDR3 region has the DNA TGTGCCAGCAGTTACTCGGCGGACTCTGGAAACACCATATATTTT. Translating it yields CASSYSADSGNTIYF.

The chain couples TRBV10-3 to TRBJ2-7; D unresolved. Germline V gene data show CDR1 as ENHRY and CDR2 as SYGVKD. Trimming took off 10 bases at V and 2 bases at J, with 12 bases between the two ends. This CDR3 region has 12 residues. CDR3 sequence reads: CATTSVTYEQYF. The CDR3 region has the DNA TGTGCCACCACATCTGTAACCTACGAGCAGTACTTC.

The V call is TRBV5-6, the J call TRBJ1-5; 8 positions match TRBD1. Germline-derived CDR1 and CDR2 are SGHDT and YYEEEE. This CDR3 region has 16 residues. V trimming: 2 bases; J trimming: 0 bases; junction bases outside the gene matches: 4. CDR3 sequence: CASSLGTGGSNQPQHF. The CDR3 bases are TGTGCCAGCAGCTTAGGGACAGGAGGTAGCAATCAGCCCCAGCATTTT.

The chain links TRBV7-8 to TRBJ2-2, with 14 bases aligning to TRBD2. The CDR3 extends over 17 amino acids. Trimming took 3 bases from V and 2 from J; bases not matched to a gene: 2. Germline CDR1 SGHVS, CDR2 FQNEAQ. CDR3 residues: CASSLTSGGVNTGELFF. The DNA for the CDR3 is TGTGCCAGCAGCTTGACTAGCGGGGGGGTAAACACCGGGGAGCTGTTTTTT.

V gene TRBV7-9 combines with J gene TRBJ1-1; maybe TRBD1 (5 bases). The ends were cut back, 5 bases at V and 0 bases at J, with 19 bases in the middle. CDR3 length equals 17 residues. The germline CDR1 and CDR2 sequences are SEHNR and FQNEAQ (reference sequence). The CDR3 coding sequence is TGTGCCAGCAGCCCAGGTAGGGGCACTCTACTGAACACTGAAGCTTTCTTT. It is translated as CASSPGRGTLLNTEAFF.

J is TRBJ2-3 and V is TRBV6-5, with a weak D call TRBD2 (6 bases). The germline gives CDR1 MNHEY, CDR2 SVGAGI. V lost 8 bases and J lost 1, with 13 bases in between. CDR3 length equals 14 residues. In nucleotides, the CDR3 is TGTGCCAGCGCGGAGGGGCGAGGCACAGATACGCAGTATTTT. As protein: CASAEGRGTDTQYF.

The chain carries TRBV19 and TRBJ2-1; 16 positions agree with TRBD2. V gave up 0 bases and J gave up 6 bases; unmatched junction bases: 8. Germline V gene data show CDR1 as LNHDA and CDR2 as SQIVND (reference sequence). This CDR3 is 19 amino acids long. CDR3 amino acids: CASSIESGTSGGARNEQFF. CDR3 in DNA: TGTGCCAGTAGTATAGAGTCAGGGACTAGCGGGGGGGCCCGCAATGAGCAGTTCTTC. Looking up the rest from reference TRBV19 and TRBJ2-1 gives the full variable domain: DGGITQSPKYLFRKEGQNVTLSCEQNLNHDAMYWYRQDPGQGLRLIYYSQIVNDFQKGDIAEGYSVSREKKESFPLTVTSAQKNPTAFYLCASSIESGTSGGARNEQFFGPGTRLTVL.

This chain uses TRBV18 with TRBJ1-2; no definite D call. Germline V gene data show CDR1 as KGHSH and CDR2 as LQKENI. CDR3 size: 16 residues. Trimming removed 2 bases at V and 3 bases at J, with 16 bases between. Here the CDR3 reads CASSPGYGGYDYGYTF. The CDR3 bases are TGTGCCAGCTCACCAGGGTACGGCGGGTATGACTATGGCTACACCTTC.

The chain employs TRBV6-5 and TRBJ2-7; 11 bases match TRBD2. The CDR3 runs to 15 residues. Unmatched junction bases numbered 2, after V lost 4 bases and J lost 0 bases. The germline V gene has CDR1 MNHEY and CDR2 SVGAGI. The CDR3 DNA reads TGTGCCAGCAGTTCGACTAGCGGGGCCTCCTACGAGCAGTACTTC. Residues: CASSSTSGASYEQYF.

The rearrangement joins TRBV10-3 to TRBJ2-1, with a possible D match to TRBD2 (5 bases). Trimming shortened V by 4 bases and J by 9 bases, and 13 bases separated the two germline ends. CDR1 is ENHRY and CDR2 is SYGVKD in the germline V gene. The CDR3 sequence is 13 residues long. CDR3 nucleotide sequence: TGTGCCATCAGTGGGGCTAGCTGGGGTGAGCAGTTCTTC. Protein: CAISGASWGEQFF.

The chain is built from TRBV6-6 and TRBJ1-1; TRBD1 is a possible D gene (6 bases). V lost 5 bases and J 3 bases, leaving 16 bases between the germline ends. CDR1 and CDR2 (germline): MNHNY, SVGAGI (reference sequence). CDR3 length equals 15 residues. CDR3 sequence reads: CASSPHREGYTEAFF. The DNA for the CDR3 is TGTGCCAGCAGTCCCCACAGGGAGGGTTACACTGAAGCTTTCTTT.

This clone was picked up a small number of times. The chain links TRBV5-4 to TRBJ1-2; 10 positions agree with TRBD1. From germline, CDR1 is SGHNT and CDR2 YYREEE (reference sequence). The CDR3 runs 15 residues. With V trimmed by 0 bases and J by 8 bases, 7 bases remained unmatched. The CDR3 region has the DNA TGTGCCAGCAGCTTGGAGGGACAGGGGATGAGGGGCTACACCTTC. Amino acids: CASSLEGQGMRGYTF.